These 6 T cell receptor beta chains were all obtained from the same sample, sequenced in a study of T cell clonality in common variable immunodeficiency (dated by TCRdb to the mid-2010s). The library was prepared using the immunoSEQ multiplex PCR assay. TCRdb carries this immuneACCESS record with in-frame sequences only. Its versions omit some clonotypes, under half of them owing to an unresolved V gene in the studies checked, with the rest unexplained. The data for this sample show 2,000 to 2,500 clones, each detected more than once. In total, the top ten clones hold 12% of the sample. Their cognate antigens are unknown. What the study reported, not specific to this receptor: CVID TCRbeta sequences were reported to have fewer deletions and N-nucleotide insertions and to lack highly modified clones with 13 or more V deletions.

The sample consisted of peripheral blood mononuclear cells. The receptors shown here come from a human donor with common variable immunodeficiency.

Turning to this clone: Coverage ceases 3 residues before the CDR3 finishes, and the germline J gene fills in the end. This rearrangement joins TRBV5-3 to TRBJ1-4; weak D call: TRBD1 (6 bases). TRBV5-3 counts as an open reading frame of uncertain function. The CDR3 spans 14 residues. Between the trimmed V and J ends, which lost 4 bases and 8 bases, there was a span of 15 bases. The covered CDR3 bases are TGTGCCAGAAGCAAAGGGGGAGAGGAAGAAAAA. Its protein product is CARSKGGEEEK. The full CDR3 reads CARSKGGEEEKLFF.

This clone was detected a few times. The read gets to within 3 residues of the CDR3 end, and the germline J gene fills in the rest. This chain joins TRBV6-2 or TRBV6-3 and TRBJ2-2, with TRBD2 matching 8 bases. This CDR3 is built from 15 residues. The V gene's germline CDR1 is MNHEY and CDR2 SVGEGT. The junction had 6 bases not matched to a gene; V was cut back by 7 bases and J by 2 bases. CDR3 bases read: TGTGCCAGCAAAGCGGGGGCCGCTAACACCGGGGAG. This gives the protein CASKAGAANTGE. The entire CDR3 reads CASKAGAANTGELFF.

This clone appeared a few times. The CDR3 is cut off 3 residues early in the read; its end comes from the germline J gene. The genes are TRBV23-1 and TRBJ2-7; 11 nucleotides match TRBD1. TRBV23-1 is an open reading frame, and its role is uncertain. The ends lost 0 bases at V and 5 bases at J; junction bases unmatched: 6. The CDR3 totals 16 residues. CDR3 DNA (partial): TGCGCCAGCAGTCAATCGAGGGACAGGGGGATCAACGAG. It yields the protein CASSQSRDRGINE. The entire CDR3 protein is CASSQSRDRGINEQYF.

This clone was detected only a few times. The read terminates 3 residues before the CDR3 end, so the remaining end is supplied by the germline J gene. The rearrangement uses TRBV10-3 and TRBJ2-7, with TRBD1 matching over 9 bases. V dropped 11 bases and J dropped 6; count of bases not matched to a gene: 11. Germline V gene sequence: CDR1 ENHRY, CDR2 SYGVKD. The CDR3 spans 13 residues. CDR3 region: CAVIPGQGREQYF. The sequenced CDR3 bases are TGTGCCGTAATTCCGGGACAGGGACGCGAG.

Comments on this clone: Sequencing ends 3 residues short of the CDR3 end; the germline J gene provides the rest. The chain recombines TRBV18 with TRBJ2-1, with 12 bases matching TRBD2. Germline V gives CDR1 KGHSH, CDR2 LQKENI. The CDR3 loop spans 16 amino acids. The trim removed 3 bases at V and 4 bases at J, leaving 4 bases unmatched. The covered CDR3 bases are TGTGCCAGCTCACCTAACCTAGCGGGAGGGTACAATGAG. Amino acid sequence: CASSPNLAGGYNE. The full CDR3 protein is CASSPNLAGGYNEQFF.

This clone was counted only a few times. The CDR3 end falls 3 residues outside the read, so it is completed with the germline J gene. The chain links TRBV7-2 to TRBJ2-2; D call uncertain. With 5 bases removed from V and 6 bases from J, the gap between germline ends came to 10 bases. Germline loops: CDR1 SGHTA, CDR2 FQGNSA. The CDR3 is 13 amino acids. The CDR3 loop is CASSPTIAGELFF. The sequenced part of the CDR3 DNA is TGTGCCAGCAGCCCAACAATCGCCGGGGAG.